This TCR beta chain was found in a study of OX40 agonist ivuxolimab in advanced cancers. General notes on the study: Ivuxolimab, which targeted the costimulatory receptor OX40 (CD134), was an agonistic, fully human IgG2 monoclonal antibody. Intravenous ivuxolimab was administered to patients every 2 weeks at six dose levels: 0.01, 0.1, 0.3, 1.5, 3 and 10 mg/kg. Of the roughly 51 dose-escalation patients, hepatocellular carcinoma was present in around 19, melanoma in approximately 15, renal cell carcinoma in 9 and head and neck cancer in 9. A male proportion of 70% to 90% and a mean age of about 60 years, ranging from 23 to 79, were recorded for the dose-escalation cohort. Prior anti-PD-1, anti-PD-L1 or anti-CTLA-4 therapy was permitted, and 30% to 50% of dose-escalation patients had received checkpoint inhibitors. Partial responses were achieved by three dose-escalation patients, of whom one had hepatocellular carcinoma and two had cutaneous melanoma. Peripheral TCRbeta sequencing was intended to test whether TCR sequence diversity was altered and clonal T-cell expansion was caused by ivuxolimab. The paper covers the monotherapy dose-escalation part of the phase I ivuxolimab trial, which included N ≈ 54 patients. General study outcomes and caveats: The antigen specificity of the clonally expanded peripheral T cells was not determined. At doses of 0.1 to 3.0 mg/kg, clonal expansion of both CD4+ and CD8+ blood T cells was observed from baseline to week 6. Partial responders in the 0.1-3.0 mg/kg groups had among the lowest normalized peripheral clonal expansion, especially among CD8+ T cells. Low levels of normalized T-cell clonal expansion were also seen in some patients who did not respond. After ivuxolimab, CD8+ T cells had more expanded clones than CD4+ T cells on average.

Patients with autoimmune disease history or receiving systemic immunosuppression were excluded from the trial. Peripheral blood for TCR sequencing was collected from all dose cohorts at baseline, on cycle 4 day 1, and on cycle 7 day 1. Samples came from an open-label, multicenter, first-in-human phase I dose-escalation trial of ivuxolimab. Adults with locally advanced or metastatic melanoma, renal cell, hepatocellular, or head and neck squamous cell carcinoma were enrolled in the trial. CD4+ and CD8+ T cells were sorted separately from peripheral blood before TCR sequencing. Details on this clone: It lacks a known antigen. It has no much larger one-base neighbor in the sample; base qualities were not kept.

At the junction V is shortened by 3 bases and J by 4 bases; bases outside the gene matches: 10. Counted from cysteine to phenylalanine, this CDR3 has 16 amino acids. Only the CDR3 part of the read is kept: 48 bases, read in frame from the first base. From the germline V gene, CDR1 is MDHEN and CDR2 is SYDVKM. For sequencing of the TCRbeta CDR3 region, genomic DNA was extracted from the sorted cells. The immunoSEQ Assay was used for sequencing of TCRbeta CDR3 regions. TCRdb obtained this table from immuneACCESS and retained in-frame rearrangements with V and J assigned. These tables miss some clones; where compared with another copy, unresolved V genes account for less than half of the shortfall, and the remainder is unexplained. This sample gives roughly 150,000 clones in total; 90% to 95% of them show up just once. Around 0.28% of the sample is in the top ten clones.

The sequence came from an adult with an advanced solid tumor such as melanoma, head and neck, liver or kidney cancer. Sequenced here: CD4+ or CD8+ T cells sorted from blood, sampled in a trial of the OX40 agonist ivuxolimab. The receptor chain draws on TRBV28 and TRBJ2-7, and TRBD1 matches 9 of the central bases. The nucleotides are TGTGCCAGCAGTTTTACTCGACAGGGGGTGAGGTACGAGCAGTACTTC. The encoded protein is CASSFTRQGVRYEQYF. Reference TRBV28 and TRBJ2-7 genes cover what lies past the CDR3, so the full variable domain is DVKVTQSSRYLVKRTGEKVFLECVQDMDHENMFWYRQDPGLGLRLIYFSYDVKMKEKGDIPEGYSVSREKKERFSLILESASTNQTSMYLCASSFTRQGVRYEQYFGPGTRLTVT.